Presented here are 29 T cell receptor beta chains from one specimen sequenced in a study of T cell responses to AZD1222 COVID-19 vaccine. Assay: immunoSEQ multiplex PCR; the TCRdb copy retains only in-frame clones and omits some. The table lists more than 100,000 clones, 80% to 95% of them singletons. Here the sequenced sample was peripheral blood, taken 28 days after the second AZD1222 dose. The receptor set was obtained from an adult who received the AZD1222 COVID-19 vaccine.

The chain joins TRBV5-1 to TRBJ1-5; D gene unclear. CDR1 SGHRS and CDR2 YFSETQ come from the germline V gene. This CDR3 region has 17 residues. The V end lost 10 bases, the J end lost 0 bases, and 23 bases lay between the germline ends. CDR3 protein: CAQLGHARRGSNQPQHF. As DNA, the CDR3 is TGCGCCCAGCTTGGTCACGCCCGACGGGGTAGCAATCAGCCCCAGCATTTT.

The genes are TRBV7-9 and TRBJ1-2; D uncertain. Trimming shortened V by 0 bases and J by 4 bases, and 9 bases separated the two germline ends. This CDR3 region has 14 residues. Germline V gene lookup returns CDR1 SEHNR and CDR2 FQNEAQ (reference sequence). Here the CDR3 reads CASSLAIPPYGYTF. Here the CDR3 DNA reads TGTGCCAGCAGCTTAGCGATCCCCCCCTATGGCTACACCTTC.

V is TRBV19 and J is TRBJ1-2; maybe TRBD1 (6 bases). The germline V and J ends were trimmed by 3 bases and 6 bases, with 20 bases remaining between them. This CDR3 contains 16 residues. In germline, CDR1 is LNHDA, CDR2 SQIVND (reference sequence). The CDR3 DNA follows: TGTGCCAGTAGTATCGGTAGTCAGGGGATCCAGAATGGCTACACCTTC. Its protein product is CASSIGSQGIQNGYTF. Filled out from reference TRBV19 and TRBJ1-2, the complete variable domain reads DGGITQSPKYLFRKEGQNVTLSCEQNLNHDAMYWYRQDPGQGLRLIYYSQIVNDFQKGDIAEGYSVSREKKESFPLTVTSAQKNPTAFYLCASSIGSQGIQNGYTFGSGTRLTVV.

This chain uses TRBV2 with TRBJ1-1; D is possibly TRBD1 (6 bases). Per germline, CDR1 SNHLY and CDR2 FYNNEI. The CDR3 length is 17 residues. The V end lost 1 base, the J end lost 1 base, and 16 bases lay between the germline ends. In DNA form, the CDR3 reads TGTGCCAGCAGTGAAGAAGGGGGGCTAGGAGGGAACACTGAAGCTTTCTTT. As protein: CASSEEGGLGGNTEAFF.

The chain couples TRBV28 to TRBJ1-6; weak D call: TRBD1 (6 bases). V was cut by 6 bases and J by 7 bases, with 13 bases left in between. This CDR3 contains 14 residues. CDR1 is MDHEN and CDR2 is SYDVKM in the germline V gene. CDR3 residues: CASRVDRFNSPLHF. DNA of the CDR3: TGTGCCAGCAGAGTGGACAGATTCAATTCACCCCTCCACTTT. The variable domain in full, with the rest retrieved from reference TRBV28 and TRBJ1-6, is DVKVTQSSRYLVKRTGEKVFLECVQDMDHENMFWYRQDPGLGLRLIYFSYDVKMKEKGDIPEGYSVSREKKERFSLILESASTNQTSMYLCASRVDRFNSPLHFGNGTRLTVT.

The chain uses TRBV6-5 and TRBJ2-4; 9 bases map to TRBD2. This CDR3 contains 13 residues. Per the germline V gene, CDR1 is MNHEY and CDR2 is SVGAGI. V lost 6 bases and J lost 5; bases outside the gene matches: 2. The CDR3 reads CASRRLAENIQYF. CDR3 coding DNA: TGTGCCAGCAGGAGACTAGCGGAAAACATTCAGTACTTC.

The chain employs TRBV19 and TRBJ1-6; 10 bases match TRBD1. Unmatched junction bases numbered 6, after V lost 6 bases and J lost 7 bases. Germline V CDR1 and CDR2: LNHDA, SQIVND (reference sequence). The CDR3 is 15 residues long. The CDR3 DNA reads as TGTGCCAGTAGGGGACCGGGACAGGGGAATTCACCCCTCCACTTT. Translating gives CASRGPGQGNSPLHF.

V gene TRBV2 combines with J gene TRBJ1-5; 7 positions match TRBD1. CDR1 and CDR2 from the germline V gene are SNHLY and FYNNEI. The CDR3 is made up of 16 amino acids. V shed 4 bases and J 7 bases; nucleotides not matched to a gene: 13. Written as DNA, the CDR3 is TGTGCCAGCAGTGTAGGGTCAGGGGGGAATGGACAGCCCCAGCATTTT. It yields the protein CASSVGSGGNGQPQHF. The variable domain in full, with the rest retrieved from reference TRBV2 and TRBJ1-5, is EPEVTQTPSHQVTQMGQEVILRCVPISNHLYFYWYRQILGQKVEFLVSFYNNEISEKSEIFDDQFSVERPDGSNFTLKIRSTKLEDSAMYFCASSVGSGGNGQPQHFGDGTRLSIL.

The chain recombines TRBV11-2 with TRBJ1-6, with TRBD1 as a possible D gene (5 bases). In germline, CDR1 is SGHAT, CDR2 FQNNGV. This CDR3 comprises 17 residues. V was shortened by 2 bases and J by 9 bases, with 20 bases between the two germline ends. CDR3 in amino acids: CASSLKTNLAGGSPLHF. DNA of the CDR3: TGTGCCAGCAGCTTAAAGACAAATCTCGCGGGGGGTTCACCCCTCCACTTT.

The CDR3 DNA reads TGCGCCAGCAGCCCTCTGGGGTTCTATAATTCACCCCTCCACTTT. Protein product: CASSPLGFYNSPLHF. V usage is TRBV5-1 and J usage is TRBJ1-6; D ambiguous. Germline values: CDR1 SGHRS, CDR2 YFSETQ. Deletions cut 4 bases from V and 3 bases from J, with 11 bases between. This CDR3 is built from 15 residues.

This chain connects TRBV5-1 to TRBJ1-5, with 7 nucleotides matching TRBD1. Germline V CDR1 and CDR2: SGHRS, YFSETQ. J gave up 6 bases and V 4 bases, and 7 bases lay outside the gene matches. This CDR3 is built from 14 residues. The CDR3 is CASSKGTDGQPQHF. The CDR3, as DNA: TGCGCCAGCAGCAAGGGGACAGATGGTCAGCCCCAGCATTTT.

This clone was counted a few times. This chain links TRBV5-1 with TRBJ2-7; 7 bases line up with TRBD1. Germline V gives CDR1 SGHRS, CDR2 YFSETQ. CDR3 length equals 15 residues. Losses at the gene ends were 2 bases for V and 5 bases for J; bases not matched to a gene: 10. CDR3 sequence: CASSFSSGGVHEQYF. The DNA of the CDR3 is TGCGCCAGCAGCTTCAGCTCAGGGGGTGTCCACGAGCAGTACTTC.

The chain is built from TRBV24-1 and TRBJ2-2, with TRBD1 matching 8 bases. CDR1 and CDR2 (germline): KGHDR, SFDVKD. With V trimmed by 9 bases and J by 2 bases, 7 bases remained unmatched. CDR3 length equals 15 residues. CDR3 residues: CATGTTGDNTGELFF. DNA for the CDR3: TGTGCCACCGGAACGACAGGGGATAACACCGGGGAGCTGTTTTTT.

This chain joins TRBV28 and TRBJ2-7; D perhaps matches TRBD1 (6 bases). Germline loops: CDR1 MDHEN, CDR2 SYDVKM. Deletions cut 5 bases from V and 7 bases from J, with 21 bases between. This CDR3 is 15 amino acids long. This CDR3 reads CASSPRDIGLGEQYF. In DNA, the CDR3 is TGTGCCAGCAGTCCCCGGGACATCGGCCTAGGGGAGCAGTACTTC. Together with reference TRBV28 and TRBJ2-7, the CDR3 gives the full variable domain: DVKVTQSSRYLVKRTGEKVFLECVQDMDHENMFWYRQDPGLGLRLIYFSYDVKMKEKGDIPEGYSVSREKKERFSLILESASTNQTSMYLCASSPRDIGLGEQYFGPGTRLTVT.

The rearrangement uses TRBV4-2 and TRBJ1-3, with TRBD1 identical over 7 bases. The CDR3 loop spans 15 amino acids. CDR1 and CDR2 from the germline V gene are LGHNA and YNFKEQ. The J segment lost 2 bases and the V segment lost 3 bases, leaving 4 bases of the junction unmatched. Written as DNA, the CDR3 is TGTGCCAGCAGCCAGGAGGGGGCCACTGGAAACACCATATATTTT. It translates to CASSQEGATGNTIYF.

This chain connects TRBV2 to TRBJ2-5; 12 positions match TRBD2. This CDR3 comprises 15 residues. Germline CDR1 is SNHLY and CDR2 is FYNNEI. After removal of 6 bases from V and 4 bases from J, the junction contained 6 bases not matched to a gene. CDR3 DNA sequence: TGTGCCAGCAGGGAGCGGACTAGCGGGGTAGAGACCCAGTACTTC. It yields the protein CASRERTSGVETQYF.

The chain has TRBV21-1 and TRBJ1-4. TRBV21-1 is labeled a pseudogene. This CDR3 comprises 16 residues. CDR3 coding DNA: TGTGCCAGCAGCAAAGTAAGGAAAGTAGTCAATGAAAAACTGTTTTTT. It codes for CASSKVRKVVNEKLFF.

The chain employs TRBV9 and TRBJ1-6, with 8 bases that match TRBD1. The CDR3 runs 16 residues. V shed 2 bases and J 5 bases; nucleotides not matched to a gene: 6. Germline CDR1 is SGDLS and CDR2 is YYNGEE. CDR3 sequence: CASSVRPGQDNSPLHF. In DNA form, the CDR3 reads TGTGCCAGCAGCGTGAGACCGGGACAGGATAATTCACCCCTCCACTTT.

The chain links TRBV4-1 to TRBJ2-5; 7 bases are shared with TRBD2. Trimming took 3 bases from V and 13 from J; bases not matched to a gene: 8. CDR3 length: 12 amino acids. Germline CDR1 is MGHRA and CDR2 is YSYEKL. CDR3 protein: CASSQGLTRMYF. The CDR3 DNA reads TGCGCCAGCAGCCAGGGACTAACCCGCATGTACTTC.

V is TRBV4-1 and J is TRBJ1-1; 8 nucleotides agree with TRBD1. V was clipped by 4 bases and J by 1 base; unmatched bases: 11. The CDR3 consists of 17 residues. Germline V gene sequence: CDR1 MGHRA, CDR2 YSYEKL. The CDR3: CASSPRQGAPGNTEAFF. The CDR3 DNA sequence: TGCGCCAGCAGCCCCCGTCAGGGGGCGCCAGGGAACACTGAAGCTTTCTTT.

V gene TRBV10-1 combines with J gene TRBJ2-3, with D perhaps TRBD2 (6 bases). Trimming took 5 bases from V and 2 from J, leaving 8 bases between them. The germline gives CDR1 WNHNN, CDR2 SYGVQD (reference sequence). This CDR3 region has 13 residues. The chain's CDR3 is CASSRDFTDTQYF. The CDR3 region has the DNA TGCGCCAGCAGTCGGGACTTCACAGATACGCAGTATTTT.

This clone was detected only a few times. The rearrangement links TRBV24-1 to TRBJ2-2; 11 nucleotides align to TRBD1. The CDR3 contains 16 residues. The junction had 2 bases not matched to a gene; V was cut back by 2 bases and J by 4 bases. Germline CDR1 KGHDR, CDR2 SFDVKD. CDR3 sequence: CATSDSDRGLTGELFF. CDR3 DNA: TGTGCCACCAGTGATTCGGACAGGGGGCTCACCGGGGAGCTGTTTTTT.

V and J are TRBV13 and TRBJ2-4; D possibly corresponds to TRBD1 (6 bases). The CDR3 is 16 residues long. The germline V gene has CDR1 PRHDT and CDR2 FYEKMQ (reference sequence). Deletions cut 4 bases from V and 3 bases from J, with 16 bases between. The CDR3 nucleotides read TGTGCCAGCAGCTATGGAGCAATAGGGGGCAAAAACATTCAGTACTTC. Its protein product is CASSYGAIGGKNIQYF.

This chain links TRBV11-1 with TRBJ2-2; tentatively, D is TRBD1 or TRBD2 (7 bases each). Germline V lookup: CDR1 SGHAT, CDR2 FQDESV (reference sequence). The V end was cut by 5 bases, the J end by 4 bases, with 17 bases between. The CDR3 loop spans 16 amino acids. CDR3 region: CASSASTGTITGELFF. CDR3 nucleotide sequence: TGTGCCAGCAGCGCTTCGACAGGGACTATCACCGGGGAGCTGTTTTTT.

The chain has TRBV14 and TRBJ1-2, with 7 nucleotides matching TRBD1. V lost 4 bases and J lost 6; bases outside the gene matches: 8. The length of the CDR3 is 14 residues. The germline V gene encodes CDR1 SGHDN and CDR2 FVKESK. The DNA of the CDR3 is TGTGCCAGCAGCCTACTGTTCGGGACAGATGGCTACACCTTC. Translated, it gives CASSLLFGTDGYTF.

In its sample, this clone was seen once. The chain recombines TRBV6-4 with TRBJ2-3; TRBD2 matches at 8 bases. Germline CDR1 MRHNA, CDR2 SNTAGT. The CDR3 runs 13 residues. V gave up 6 bases and J gave up 6 bases; unmatched junction bases: 5. The CDR3 coding sequence is TGTGCCAGCAGCGGGACTAGTCGGGATACGCAGTATTTT. Its protein is CASSGTSRDTQYF.

The gene calls are TRBV9 and TRBJ1-1; 8 positions match TRBD1. This CDR3 comprises 15 residues. V dropped 2 bases and J dropped 4; count of bases not matched to a gene: 7. Germline CDR1 and CDR2: SGDLS and YYNGEE. The CDR3 is CASSVMTGVSTEAFF. CDR3 nucleotide sequence: TGTGCCAGCAGCGTGATGACAGGGGTTAGCACTGAAGCTTTCTTT.

CDR3 coding DNA: TGCGCCAGCAGCTTAAGGCAGGGGGCGGGTTCACCCCTCCACTTT. Amino acids: CASSLRQGAGSPLHF. V is TRBV5-1 and J is TRBJ1-6; 8 nucleotides line up with TRBD1. This CDR3 spans 15 amino acids. The V segment lost 2 bases and the J segment 9 bases; nucleotides outside the gene matches: 7. Germline CDR1 SGHRS, CDR2 YFSETQ.

The V and J genes are TRBV6-5 and TRBJ2-3, with D possibly matching TRBD1 (6 bases). CDR3 size: 13 residues. Germline CDR1 reads MNHEY; CDR2 reads SVGAGI. The germline V and J ends were trimmed by 4 bases and 10 bases, with 15 bases remaining between them. DNA of the CDR3: TGTGCCAGCAGTTGGACAGAGGGCAGCCCGCAGTATTTT. It encodes CASSWTEGSPQYF.